This T cell receptor beta chain was observed in a study of shared clonotypes between healthy human individuals. Findings and limits, study-wide: Shared clonotypes: approximately 4.5% naive CD4, around 3.7% naive CD8, about 2.2% memory CD4, 0.4% to 0.5% memory CD8. The sampled material consisted only of blood, and tissue repertoires are likely to differ.

Trimming left V 5 bases short and J 7 bases short, with 18 bases between. This CDR3 has 14 residues. The V gene's germline CDR1 is MGHRA and CDR2 YSYEKL. Positive CCR7 selection of CD45RO-negative cells yielded the naive CD8 cells, and terminally differentiated effector memory CD45RA+ cells were excluded. In the case of this clone: Its antigen is currently unknown.

Clones were read by immunoSEQ multiplex PCR, and TCRdb kept only the in-frame ones, dropping some. The table shows just over 2,000,000 clones, with roughly 95% occurring only once. Sequencing was performed on naive CD8+ T cells sorted from blood. The V gene is TRBV4-1, the J gene TRBJ2-7; D is undetermined. The receptor's source is a man between 18 and 29 years old in good health. CDR3 in amino acids: CASSLSAGSWEQYF. CDR3 in DNA: TGCGCCAGCAGCTTAAGCGCAGGATCATGGGAGCAGTACTTC.